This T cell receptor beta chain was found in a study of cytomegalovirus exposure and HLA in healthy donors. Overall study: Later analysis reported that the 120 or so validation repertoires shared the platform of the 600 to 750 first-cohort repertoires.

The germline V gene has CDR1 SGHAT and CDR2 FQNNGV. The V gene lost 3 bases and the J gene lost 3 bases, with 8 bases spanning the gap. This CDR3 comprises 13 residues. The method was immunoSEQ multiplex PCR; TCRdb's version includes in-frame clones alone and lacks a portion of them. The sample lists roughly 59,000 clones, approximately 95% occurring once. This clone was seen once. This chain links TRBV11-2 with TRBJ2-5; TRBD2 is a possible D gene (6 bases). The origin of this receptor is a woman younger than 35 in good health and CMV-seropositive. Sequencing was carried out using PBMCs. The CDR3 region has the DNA TGTGCCAGCAGCTTGGGCGGGAAAGAGACCCAGTACTTC. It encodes CASSLGGKETQYF.